The T cell receptor beta chain described here comes from a study of T cell changes during pregnancy in multiple sclerosis. TCRdb's copy holds only in-frame clones and misses some; the assay was immunoSEQ multiplex PCR. The data contain roughly 75,000 clones, approximately 89% of them singletons. CDR3 length equals 15 residues. Germline values: CDR1 SGHTA, CDR2 FQGNSA. Trimming left V 1 base short and J 2 bases short, with 11 bases between. The TCR sequence derives from a female donor with multiple sclerosis, enrolled in a pregnancy study. The V call is TRBV7-2, the J call TRBJ1-2; possible D gene TRBD1, 6 bases. The sample was peripheral blood, taken before pregnancy. CDR3 bases: TGTGCCAGCAGCTTAGGTCCAGGGACAAACTATGGCTACACCTTC. Translated, it gives CASSLGPGTNYGYTF.